The TCR beta chain under discussion was sequenced for a study of blood T cells in healthy people across ages. Comment on this clonotype: Its antigen is unknown.

Sample-barcoded 5' priming and a J-beta primer mix drove a second PCR of 7 to 11 cycles. A template-switch adaptor containing 12 random nucleotides labeled each cDNA molecule. Via MiXCR, TCRdb re-called the 5' RACE reads, giving one row per CDR3 protein. The table includes under 850,000 distinct CDR3 sequences, about 36% detected once. Study observations and caveats: Diversity was higher, and naive CD4+ cells more numerous, in long-lived donors than in aged donors.

The material sequenced was blood. The clonotype originates from a man aged 18 to 30 in good health.

DNA for the CDR3: TGTGCCAGCAGTGAGACAGTGGGGAGCAATCAGCCCCAGCATTTT. Its protein is CASSETVGSNQPQHF. The V gene is TRBV9, the J gene TRBJ1-5; D is possibly TRBD1 (5 bases). The V end was cut by 5 bases, the J end by 1 base, with 13 bases between. The CDR3 is 15 residues long. Germline lookup yields CDR1 SGDLS and CDR2 YYNGEE.